This T cell receptor (beta chain) originates from a study of blood T cells in healthy people across ages. The CDR3 totals 12 residues. J lost 8 bases, V lost 6 bases, and 4 bases had no gene match. Primed by a sample-barcoded 5' primer and a J-beta primer mix, a second PCR proceeded for roughly 7 to 11 cycles. One entry per CDR3 protein, called by TCRdb with MiXCR from the 5' RACE reads. The profile shows 800,000 to 950,000 distinct CDR3 sequences, about 34% of them singletons. The chain has TRBV12-3 or TRBV12-4 and TRBJ2-1, with TRBD1 matching over 7 bases. Input material: blood. The origin of this receptor is a man between 18 and 29 years old in good health. The CDR3 DNA reads as TGTGCCAGCAGCGCCGACAGGGATGAGCAGTTCTTC. It codes for CASSADRDEQFF.